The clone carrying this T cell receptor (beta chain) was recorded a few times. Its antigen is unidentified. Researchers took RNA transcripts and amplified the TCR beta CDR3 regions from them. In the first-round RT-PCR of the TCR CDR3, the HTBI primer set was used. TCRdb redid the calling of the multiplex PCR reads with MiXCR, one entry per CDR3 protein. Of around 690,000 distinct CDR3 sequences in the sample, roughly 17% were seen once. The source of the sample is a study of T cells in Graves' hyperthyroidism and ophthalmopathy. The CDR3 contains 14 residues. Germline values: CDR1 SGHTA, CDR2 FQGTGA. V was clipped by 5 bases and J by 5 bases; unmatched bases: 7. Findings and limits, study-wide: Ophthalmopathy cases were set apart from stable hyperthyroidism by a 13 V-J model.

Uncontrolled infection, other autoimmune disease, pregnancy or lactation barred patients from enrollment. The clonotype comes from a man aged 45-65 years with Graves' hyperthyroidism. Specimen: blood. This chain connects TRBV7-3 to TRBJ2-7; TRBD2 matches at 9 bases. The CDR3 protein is CASSPSGMYHEQYF. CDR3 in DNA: TGTGCCAGCAGCCCTAGCGGGATGTACCACGAGCAGTACTTC.